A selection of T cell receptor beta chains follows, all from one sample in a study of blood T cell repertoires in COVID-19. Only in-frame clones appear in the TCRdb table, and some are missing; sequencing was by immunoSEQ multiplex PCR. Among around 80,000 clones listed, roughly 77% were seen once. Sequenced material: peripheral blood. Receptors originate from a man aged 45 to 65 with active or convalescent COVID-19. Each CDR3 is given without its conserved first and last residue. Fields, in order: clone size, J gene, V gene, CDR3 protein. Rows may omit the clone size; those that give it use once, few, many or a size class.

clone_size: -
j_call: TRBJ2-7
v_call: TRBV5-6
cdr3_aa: ASSLGTVVYEQY

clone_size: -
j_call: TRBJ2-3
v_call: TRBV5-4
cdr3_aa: ASSLGRASTDTQY

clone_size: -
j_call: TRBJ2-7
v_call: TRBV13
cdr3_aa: ASSITGLASYEQY

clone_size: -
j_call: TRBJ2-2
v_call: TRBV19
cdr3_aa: ASVRDRNTGELF

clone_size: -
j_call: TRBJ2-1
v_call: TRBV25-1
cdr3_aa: ASSGQGNNEQF

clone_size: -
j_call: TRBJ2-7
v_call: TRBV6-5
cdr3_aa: ASSYGAPISYEQY

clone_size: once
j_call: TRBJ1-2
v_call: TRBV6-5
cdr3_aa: ASSYVQGWGYT

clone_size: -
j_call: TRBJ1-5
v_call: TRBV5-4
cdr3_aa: ASSLDQGRNQPQH

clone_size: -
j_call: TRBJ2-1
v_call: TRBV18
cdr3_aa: ASSPTGGGGFEQF

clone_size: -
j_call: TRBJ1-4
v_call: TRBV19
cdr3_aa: ASSIDRGREKLF

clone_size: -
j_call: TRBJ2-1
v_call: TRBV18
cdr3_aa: ASSGTAPYNEQF

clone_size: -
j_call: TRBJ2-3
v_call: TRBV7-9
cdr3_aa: ASKLPEATDTQY

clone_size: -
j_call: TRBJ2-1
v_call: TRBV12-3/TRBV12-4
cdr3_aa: ASSQGNEQF

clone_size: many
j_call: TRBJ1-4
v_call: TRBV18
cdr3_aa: ASSASDSEKLF

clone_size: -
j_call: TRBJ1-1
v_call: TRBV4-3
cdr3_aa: ASSQATRGEAF

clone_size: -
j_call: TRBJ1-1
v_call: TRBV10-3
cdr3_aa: AISVEGGRTEAF

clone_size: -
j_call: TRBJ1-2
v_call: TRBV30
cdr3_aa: AWSVPGEGYGYT

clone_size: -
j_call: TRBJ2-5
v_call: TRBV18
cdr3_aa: ASSPMTSGGGETQY

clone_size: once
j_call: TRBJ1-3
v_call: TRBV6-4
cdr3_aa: ASSDRKGATGNTIY

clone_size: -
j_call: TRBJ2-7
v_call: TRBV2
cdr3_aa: ASSEGLLREQY

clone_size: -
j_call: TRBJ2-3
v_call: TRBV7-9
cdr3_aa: ASSPQKADTQY

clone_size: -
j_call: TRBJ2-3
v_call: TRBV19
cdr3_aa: ASSQGLAGVNTQY

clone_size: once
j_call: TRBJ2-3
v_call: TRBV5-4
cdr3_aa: ASSFAGGSTDTQY

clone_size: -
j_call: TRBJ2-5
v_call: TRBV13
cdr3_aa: ASSPTGQGFETQY

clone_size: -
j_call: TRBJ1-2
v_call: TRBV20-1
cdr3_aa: SASRENGYT

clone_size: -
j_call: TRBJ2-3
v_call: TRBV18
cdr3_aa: ASSLPGGGDTQY

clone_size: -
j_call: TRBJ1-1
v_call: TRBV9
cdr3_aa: ASSVRGDGEAF

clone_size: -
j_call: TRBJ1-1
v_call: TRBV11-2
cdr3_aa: ASRQGPNTEAF

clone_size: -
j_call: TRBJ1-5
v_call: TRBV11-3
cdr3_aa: ASSLVPPGQGEGSNQPQH

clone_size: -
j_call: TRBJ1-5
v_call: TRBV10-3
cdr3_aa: AIRQQGSNQPQH

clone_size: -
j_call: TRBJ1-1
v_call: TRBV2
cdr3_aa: ASSPEADTEAF

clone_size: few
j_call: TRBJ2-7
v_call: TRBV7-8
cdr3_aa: ASSPRSPYEQY

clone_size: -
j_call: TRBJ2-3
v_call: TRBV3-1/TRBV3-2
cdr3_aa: ASSPGYSSTDTQY

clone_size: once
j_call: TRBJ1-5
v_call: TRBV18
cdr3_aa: ASSPVPLGQAYSNQPQH

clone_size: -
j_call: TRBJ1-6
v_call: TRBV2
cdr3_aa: ASSEMRTGNNSPLH

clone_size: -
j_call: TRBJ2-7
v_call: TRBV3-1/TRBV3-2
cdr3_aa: ASSQGGQSYEQY

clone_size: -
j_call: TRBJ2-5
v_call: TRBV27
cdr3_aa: ASSGQVRGGRSETQY

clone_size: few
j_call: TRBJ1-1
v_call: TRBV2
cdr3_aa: ASSRDMNTEAF

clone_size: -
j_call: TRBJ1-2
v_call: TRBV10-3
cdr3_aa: AISESQGPPTKYGYT

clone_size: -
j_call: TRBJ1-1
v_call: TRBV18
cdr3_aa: ASSPRDGGNTEAF